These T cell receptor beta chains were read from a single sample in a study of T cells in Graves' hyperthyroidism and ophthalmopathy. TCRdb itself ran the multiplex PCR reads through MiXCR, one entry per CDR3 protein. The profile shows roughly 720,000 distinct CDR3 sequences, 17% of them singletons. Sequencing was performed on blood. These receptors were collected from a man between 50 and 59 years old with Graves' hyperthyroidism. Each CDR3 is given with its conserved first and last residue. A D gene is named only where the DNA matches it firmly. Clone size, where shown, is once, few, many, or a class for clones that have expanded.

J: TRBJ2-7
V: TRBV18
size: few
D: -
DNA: TGTGCCAGCTCACCATACACCACCTACGAGCAGTACTTC
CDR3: CASSPYTTYEQYF

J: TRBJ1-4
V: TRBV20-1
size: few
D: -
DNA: TGCAGTGCCTTCGCGGGGCCCCTCCAACTGTTTTTT
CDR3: CSAFAGPLQLFF

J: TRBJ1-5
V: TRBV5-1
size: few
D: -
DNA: TGCGCCAGCAGCTTGGGGGCTAGTAGCAATCAGCCCCAGCATTTT
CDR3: CASSLGASSNQPQHF

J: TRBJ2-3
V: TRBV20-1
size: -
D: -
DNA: TGCAGTGCTAGGTCTGGAGATACGCAGTATTTT
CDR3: CSARSGDTQYF

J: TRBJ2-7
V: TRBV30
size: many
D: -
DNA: TGTGCCTGGAGTCTGGGCACAGGGGAGCAGTACTTC
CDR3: CAWSLGTGEQYF

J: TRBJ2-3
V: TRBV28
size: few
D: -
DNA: TGTGCCAGCAGTTTTAGGCGAGGATACACAGATACGCAGTATTTT
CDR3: CASSFRRGYTDTQYF

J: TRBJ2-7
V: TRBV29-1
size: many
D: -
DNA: TGCAGCGCCAAGGATTACGAGCAGTACTTC
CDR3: CSAKDYEQYF

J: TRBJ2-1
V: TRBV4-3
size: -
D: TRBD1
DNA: TGCGCCAGCAGCCAAGATCGGACAGGATACAATGAGCAGTTCTTC
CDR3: CASSQDRTGYNEQFF

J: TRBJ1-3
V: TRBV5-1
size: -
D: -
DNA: TGCGCCAGCAGCTTTTGCACACCCAGCTCTGGAAACACCATATATTTT
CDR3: CASSFCTPSSGNTIYF

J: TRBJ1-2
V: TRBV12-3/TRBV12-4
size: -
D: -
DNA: TGTGCCAGCAGCAACAGGGATCAAGGCTACACCTTC
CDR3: CASSNRDQGYTF

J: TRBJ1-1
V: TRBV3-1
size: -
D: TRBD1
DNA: TGTGCCAGCACGAGGGGGCGGGACACTGAAGCTTTCTTT
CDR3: CASTRGRDTEAFF

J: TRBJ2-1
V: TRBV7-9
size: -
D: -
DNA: TGTGCCAGCAGCCATACTACCTCCGCTAATGAGCAGTTCTTC
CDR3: CASSHTTSANEQFF

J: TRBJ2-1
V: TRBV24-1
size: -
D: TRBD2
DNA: TGTGCCACCAGTGATACGGGACTAGCGGGAGCAGTCTGGGATGAGCAGTTCTTC
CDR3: CATSDTGLAGAVWDEQFF

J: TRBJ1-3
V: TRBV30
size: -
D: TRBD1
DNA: TGTGCCTGGCAGGGGGACAGGGCCTCTGGAAACACCATATATTTT
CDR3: CAWQGDRASGNTIYF

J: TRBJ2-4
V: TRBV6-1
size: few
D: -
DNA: TGTGCCAGCAGTGAACTCACACAGTACTTC
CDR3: CASSELTQYF

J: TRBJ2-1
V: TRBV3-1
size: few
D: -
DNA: TGTGCCAGCAGCCTTCCCGGAAGTAGAAACTACAATGAGCAGTTCTTC
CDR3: CASSLPGSRNYNEQFF

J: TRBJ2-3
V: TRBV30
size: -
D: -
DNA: TGTGCCTGGAGGAGGGCGGGACCCACAGATACGCAGTATTTT
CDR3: CAWRRAGPTDTQYF

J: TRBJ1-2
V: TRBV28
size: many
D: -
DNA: TGTGCCAGCAGTCCGGAGCAGGGGCGCGGCTACACCTTC
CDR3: CASSPEQGRGYTF

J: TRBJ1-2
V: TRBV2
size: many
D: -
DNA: TGTGCCAGCAGTGAAGGGGATTGGGTGGATGGCTACACCTTC
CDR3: CASSEGDWVDGYTF